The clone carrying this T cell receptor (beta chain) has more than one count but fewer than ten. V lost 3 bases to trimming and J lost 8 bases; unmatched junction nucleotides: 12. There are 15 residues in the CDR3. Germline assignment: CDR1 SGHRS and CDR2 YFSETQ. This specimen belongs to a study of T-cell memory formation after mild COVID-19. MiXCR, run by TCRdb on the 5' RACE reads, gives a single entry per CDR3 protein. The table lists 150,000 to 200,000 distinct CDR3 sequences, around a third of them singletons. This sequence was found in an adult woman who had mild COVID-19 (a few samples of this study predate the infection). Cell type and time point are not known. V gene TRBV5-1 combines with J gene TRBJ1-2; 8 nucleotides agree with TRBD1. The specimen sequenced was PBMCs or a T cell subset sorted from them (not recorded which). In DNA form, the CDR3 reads TGCGCCAGCAGCTCCGGCCTTGGACAGGGTTACGGCTACACCTTC. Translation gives CASSSGLGQGYGYTF.